This is a list of T cell receptor beta chains from one sample in a study of cytomegalovirus exposure and HLA in healthy donors. The protocol was immunoSEQ multiplex PCR, while the TCRdb copy is restricted to in-frame clones and leaves out a portion. Of tens of thousands of clones in the sample, roughly 70% were seen once. Sequenced: PBMCs. Every receptor here comes from a woman aged 25 to 39 in good health and CMV-seronegative. Each CDR3 is given with its conserved first and last residue. The D gene is left open where the match is weak. Clone size, where shown, is once, few, many, or a class for clones that have expanded.

d_gene: TRBD2
v_gene: TRBV5-1
abundance: -
j_gene: TRBJ2-5
CDR3aa: CASSTGTSGGEVTQYF
CDR3nt: TGCGCCAGCAGCACCGGGACTAGCGGGGGAGAGGTGACCCAGTACTTC

d_gene: TRBD1
v_gene: TRBV2
abundance: once
j_gene: TRBJ1-5
CDR3aa: CASSLQGSNQPQHF
CDR3nt: TGTGCCAGCAGCCTACAGGGGAGCAATCAGCCCCAGCATTTT

d_gene: TRBD1
v_gene: TRBV15
abundance: -
j_gene: TRBJ1-5
CDR3aa: CATSRGGEAGGFPQHF
CDR3nt: TGTGCCACCAGCAGAGGGGGGGAGGCAGGGGGGTTTCCCCAGCATTTT

d_gene: TRBD1
v_gene: TRBV5-1
abundance: few
j_gene: TRBJ2-3
CDR3aa: CASSSGQGAVDTQYF
CDR3nt: TGCGCCAGCAGCTCAGGACAGGGGGCGGTAGATACGCAGTATTTT

d_gene: -
v_gene: TRBV4-2
abundance: -
j_gene: TRBJ1-5
CDR3aa: CASSQEGRNQPQHF
CDR3nt: TGTGCCAGCAGCCAAGAGGGCCGCAATCAGCCCCAGCATTTT

d_gene: -
v_gene: TRBV6-1
abundance: -
j_gene: TRBJ2-7
CDR3aa: CASRGAGPNYEQYF
CDR3nt: TGTGCCAGCAGAGGGGCCGGCCCAAACTACGAGCAGTACTTC

d_gene: TRBD2
v_gene: TRBV5-1
abundance: -
j_gene: TRBJ2-2
CDR3aa: CASRFNAGGTGELFF
CDR3nt: TGCGCCAGCAGGTTCAATGCGGGGGGAACCGGGGAGCTGTTTTTT

d_gene: -
v_gene: TRBV2
abundance: many
j_gene: TRBJ2-7
CDR3aa: CASSAQGYSYEQYF
CDR3nt: TGTGCCAGCAGTGCGCAGGGATACTCCTACGAGCAGTACTTC

d_gene: TRBD2
v_gene: TRBV6-5
abundance: -
j_gene: TRBJ2-7
CDR3aa: CASSYLAGGIYEQYF
CDR3nt: TGTGCCAGCAGTTACTTAGCGGGGGGGATCTACGAGCAGTACTTC

d_gene: -
v_gene: TRBV30
abundance: -
j_gene: TRBJ1-1
CDR3aa: CAWSVLGGYGSDTEAFF
CDR3nt: TGTGCCTGGAGTGTACTCGGAGGGTATGGGTCGGACACTGAAGCTTTCTTT

d_gene: -
v_gene: TRBV29-1
abundance: -
j_gene: TRBJ1-2
CDR3aa: CSVMEGNYGYTF
CDR3nt: TGCAGCGTGATGGAGGGGAACTATGGCTACACCTTC

d_gene: -
v_gene: TRBV6-1
abundance: -
j_gene: TRBJ1-4
CDR3aa: CASSERETINEKLFF
CDR3nt: TGTGCCAGCAGTGAAAGAGAGACAATTAATGAAAAACTGTTTTTT

d_gene: TRBD2
v_gene: TRBV29-1
abundance: -
j_gene: TRBJ2-3
CDR3aa: CSVYTSAGWDTQYF
CDR3nt: TGCAGCGTTTACACCTCAGCGGGGTGGGATACGCAGTATTTT

d_gene: -
v_gene: TRBV28
abundance: few
j_gene: TRBJ1-1
CDR3aa: CASSSSDRSNFF
CDR3nt: TGTGCCAGCAGTTCCAGTGACAGGAGTAATTTCTTT

d_gene: -
v_gene: TRBV6-5
abundance: few
j_gene: TRBJ1-2
CDR3aa: CASSYSMRYGYTF
CDR3nt: TGTGCCAGCAGTTACTCTATGCGCTATGGCTACACCTTC

d_gene: TRBD1
v_gene: TRBV19
abundance: -
j_gene: TRBJ1-1
CDR3aa: CASSNPWTGGLNTEAFF
CDR3nt: TGTGCCAGTAGTAACCCATGGACAGGTGGCCTGAACACTGAAGCTTTCTTT

d_gene: -
v_gene: TRBV5-6
abundance: -
j_gene: TRBJ1-2
CDR3aa: CASSFRQGGGYTF
CDR3nt: TGTGCCAGCAGCTTTCGGCAGGGCGGTGGCTACACCTTC

d_gene: TRBD2
v_gene: TRBV7-6
abundance: -
j_gene: TRBJ2-5
CDR3aa: CASSLEVTSGLETQYF
CDR3nt: TGTGCCAGCAGCTTAGAGGTGACTAGCGGGTTGGAGACCCAGTACTTC

d_gene: TRBD1
v_gene: TRBV7-9
abundance: -
j_gene: TRBJ1-4
CDR3aa: CASSLVGTGDDRVFF
CDR3nt: TGTGCCAGCAGCTTAGTTGGGACAGGTGACGACAGGGTGTTTTTT

d_gene: TRBD1
v_gene: TRBV7-9
abundance: -
j_gene: TRBJ2-7
CDR3aa: CASSLETGVHEQYF
CDR3nt: TGTGCCAGCAGCTTAGAGACAGGGGTTCACGAGCAGTACTTC

d_gene: -
v_gene: TRBV6-4
abundance: -
j_gene: TRBJ2-7
CDR3aa: CASSVGGSSYEQYF
CDR3nt: TGTGCCAGCAGTGTTGGGGGGAGCTCCTACGAGCAGTACTTC

d_gene: -
v_gene: TRBV5-1
abundance: -
j_gene: TRBJ2-1
CDR3aa: CASSPGLLGNEQFF
CDR3nt: TGCGCCAGCAGCCCGGGTCTCCTGGGCAATGAGCAGTTCTTC

d_gene: TRBD1
v_gene: TRBV19
abundance: -
j_gene: TRBJ1-2
CDR3aa: CASSILGQAESGYTF
CDR3nt: TGTGCCAGTAGTATTCTGGGACAGGCGGAGAGTGGCTACACCTTC

d_gene: -
v_gene: TRBV7-3
abundance: -
j_gene: TRBJ1-6
CDR3aa: CASSLGGSGSPLHF
CDR3nt: TGTGCCAGCAGCTTAGGGGGGAGCGGCTCACCCCTCCACTTT

d_gene: TRBD1
v_gene: TRBV5-1
abundance: -
j_gene: TRBJ1-2
CDR3aa: CASREQGEGYTF
CDR3nt: TGCGCCAGCAGGGAACAGGGGGAGGGCTACACCTTC

d_gene: TRBD1
v_gene: TRBV30
abundance: -
j_gene: TRBJ1-1
CDR3aa: CAWSQGEEAFF
CDR3nt: TGTGCCTGGAGTCAGGGGGAGGAAGCTTTCTTT

d_gene: -
v_gene: TRBV6-5
abundance: -
j_gene: TRBJ1-3
CDR3aa: CASRLQGTGNTIYF
CDR3nt: TGTGCCAGCAGATTACAGGGTACTGGAAACACCATATATTTT

d_gene: -
v_gene: TRBV11-2
abundance: -
j_gene: TRBJ2-7
CDR3aa: CASRLHLGDSPPYEQYF
CDR3nt: TGTGCCAGCAGGCTCCACCTCGGGGACTCCCCTCCCTACGAGCAGTACTTC

d_gene: -
v_gene: TRBV4-1
abundance: few
j_gene: TRBJ1-5
CDR3aa: CASSHATGNQPQHF
CDR3nt: TGCGCCAGCAGCCACGCCACAGGGAATCAGCCCCAGCATTTT

d_gene: -
v_gene: TRBV30
abundance: -
j_gene: TRBJ2-7
CDR3aa: CAWSVPGHLVEQYF
CDR3nt: TGTGCCTGGAGTGTACCAGGACACCTAGTCGAGCAGTACTTC

d_gene: TRBD1
v_gene: TRBV4-2
abundance: -
j_gene: TRBJ2-7
CDR3aa: CASSRGTGAYEQYF
CDR3nt: TGTGCCAGCAGCCGAGGGACAGGAGCCTACGAGCAGTACTTC

d_gene: TRBD1
v_gene: TRBV7-2
abundance: once
j_gene: TRBJ1-2
CDR3aa: CASSSPGQGPQSNYGYTF
CDR3nt: TGTGCCAGCAGCTCCCCTGGACAGGGGCCCCAATCTAACTATGGCTACACCTTC

d_gene: TRBD2
v_gene: TRBV7-9
abundance: -
j_gene: TRBJ2-7
CDR3aa: CASSLVAGGYEQYF
CDR3nt: TGTGCCAGCAGCTTAGTTGCGGGGGGTTACGAGCAGTACTTC

d_gene: -
v_gene: TRBV7-9
abundance: -
j_gene: TRBJ1-3
CDR3aa: CASSLGDSGNTIYF
CDR3nt: TGTGCCAGCAGCTTAGGAGACTCTGGAAACACCATATATTTT

d_gene: -
v_gene: TRBV18
abundance: few
j_gene: TRBJ1-2
CDR3aa: CASSPPTGELYGYTF
CDR3nt: TGTGCCAGCTCACCACCGACAGGAGAGCTCTATGGCTACACCTTC

d_gene: -
v_gene: TRBV27
abundance: few
j_gene: TRBJ1-5
CDR3aa: CASRSGLSNQPQHF
CDR3nt: TGTGCCAGCAGATCAGGGTTAAGCAATCAGCCCCAGCATTTT

d_gene: TRBD2
v_gene: TRBV15
abundance: -
j_gene: TRBJ2-1
CDR3aa: CATSALAGGLYNEQFF
CDR3nt: TGTGCCACCAGCGCCCTAGCGGGGGGGCTATACAATGAGCAGTTCTTC

d_gene: -
v_gene: TRBV4-2
abundance: -
j_gene: TRBJ1-2
CDR3aa: CASSQAGNGYGYTF
CDR3nt: TGTGCCAGCAGCCAAGCCGGGAATGGGTATGGCTACACCTTC

d_gene: TRBD2
v_gene: TRBV4-3
abundance: few
j_gene: TRBJ2-5
CDR3aa: CASSQEYSGAQETQYF
CDR3nt: TGCGCCAGCAGCCAAGAATATAGCGGGGCACAAGAGACCCAGTACTTC

d_gene: TRBD1
v_gene: TRBV5-6
abundance: -
j_gene: TRBJ1-2
CDR3aa: CASSHGQGRDYGYTF
CDR3nt: TGTGCCAGCAGTCACGGACAGGGTCGGGACTATGGCTACACCTTC

d_gene: -
v_gene: TRBV2
abundance: -
j_gene: TRBJ2-5
CDR3aa: CASSPGQFSTQYF
CDR3nt: TGTGCCAGCAGCCCCGGACAGTTTTCCACCCAGTACTTC

d_gene: -
v_gene: TRBV5-1
abundance: -
j_gene: TRBJ2-1
CDR3aa: CASSLDGQSSYNEQFF
CDR3nt: TGCGCCAGCAGCTTGGATGGACAGAGCTCCTACAATGAGCAGTTCTTC

d_gene: -
v_gene: TRBV9
abundance: -
j_gene: TRBJ2-1
CDR3aa: CASSVEGQYYNEQFF
CDR3nt: TGTGCCAGCAGCGTAGAGGGACAATACTACAATGAGCAGTTCTTC

d_gene: TRBD1
v_gene: TRBV7-2
abundance: -
j_gene: TRBJ1-2
CDR3aa: CASSSGQGEGGYTF
CDR3nt: TGTGCCAGCAGCTCGGGACAGGGTGAGGGTGGCTACACCTTC

d_gene: -
v_gene: TRBV2
abundance: once
j_gene: TRBJ1-1
CDR3aa: CASSELVGPTEAFF
CDR3nt: TGTGCCAGCAGTGAACTTGTGGGCCCCACTGAAGCTTTCTTT

d_gene: -
v_gene: TRBV28
abundance: once
j_gene: TRBJ1-4
CDR3aa: CASSFIVGYEKLFF
CDR3nt: TGTGCCAGCAGTTTTATAGTGGGCTACGAAAAACTGTTTTTT

d_gene: -
v_gene: TRBV29-1
abundance: once
j_gene: TRBJ2-5
CDR3aa: CSVVMAQETQYF
CDR3nt: TGCAGCGTAGTAATGGCCCAAGAGACCCAGTACTTC

d_gene: -
v_gene: TRBV6-1
abundance: -
j_gene: TRBJ2-7
CDR3aa: CASTQVSSYEQYF
CDR3nt: TGTGCCAGCACCCAGGTGAGCTCCTACGAGCAGTACTTC

d_gene: TRBD1
v_gene: TRBV7-8
abundance: -
j_gene: TRBJ1-2
CDR3aa: CASSSRRGQHYGYTF
CDR3nt: TGTGCCAGCAGCTCCCGAAGGGGACAGCACTATGGCTACACCTTC

d_gene: -
v_gene: TRBV2
abundance: -
j_gene: TRBJ1-5
CDR3aa: CASSEGGRGNAQPQHF
CDR3nt: TGTGCCAGCAGTGAAGGGGGCAGGGGAAACGCTCAGCCCCAGCATTTT